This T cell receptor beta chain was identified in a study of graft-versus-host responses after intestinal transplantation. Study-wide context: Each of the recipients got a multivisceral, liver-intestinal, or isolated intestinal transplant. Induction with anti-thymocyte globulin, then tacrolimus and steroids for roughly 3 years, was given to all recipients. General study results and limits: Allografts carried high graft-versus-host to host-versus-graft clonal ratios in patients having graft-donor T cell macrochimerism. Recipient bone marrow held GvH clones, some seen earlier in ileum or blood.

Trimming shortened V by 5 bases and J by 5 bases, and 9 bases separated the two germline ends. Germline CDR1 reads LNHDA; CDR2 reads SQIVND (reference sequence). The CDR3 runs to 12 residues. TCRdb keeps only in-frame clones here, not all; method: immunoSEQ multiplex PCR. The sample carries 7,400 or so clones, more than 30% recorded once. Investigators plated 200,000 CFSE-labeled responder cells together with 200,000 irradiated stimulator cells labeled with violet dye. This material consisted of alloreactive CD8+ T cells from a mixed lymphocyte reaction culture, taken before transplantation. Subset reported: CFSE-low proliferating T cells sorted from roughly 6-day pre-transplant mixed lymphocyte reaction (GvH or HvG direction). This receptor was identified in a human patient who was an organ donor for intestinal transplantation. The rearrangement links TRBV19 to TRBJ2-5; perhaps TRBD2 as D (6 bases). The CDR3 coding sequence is TGTGCCAGTAGTTCGGCGGGGGAGACCCAGTACTTC. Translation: CASSSAGETQYF.